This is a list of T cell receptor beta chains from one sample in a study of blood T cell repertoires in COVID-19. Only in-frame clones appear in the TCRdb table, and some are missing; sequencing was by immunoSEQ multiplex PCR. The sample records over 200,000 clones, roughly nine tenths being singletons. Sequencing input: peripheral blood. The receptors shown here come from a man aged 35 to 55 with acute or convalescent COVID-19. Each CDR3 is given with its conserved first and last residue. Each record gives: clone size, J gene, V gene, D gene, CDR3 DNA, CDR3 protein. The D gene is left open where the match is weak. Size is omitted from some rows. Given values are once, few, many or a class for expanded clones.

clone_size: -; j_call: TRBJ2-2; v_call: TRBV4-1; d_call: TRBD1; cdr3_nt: TGCGCCAGCAGCTTGGGACAGGGAGCGATCACCGGGGAGCTGTTTTTT; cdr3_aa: CASSLGQGAITGELFF
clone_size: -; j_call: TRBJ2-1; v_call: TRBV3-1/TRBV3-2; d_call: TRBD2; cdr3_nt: TGTGCCAGCAGCCAAGGGGAACTAGCGGGCTACAATGAGCAGTTCTTC; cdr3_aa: CASSQGELAGYNEQFF
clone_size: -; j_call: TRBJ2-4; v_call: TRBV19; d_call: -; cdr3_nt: TGTGCCAGTAGTATGGGGCAAGTTAAGGGCATTCAGTACTTC; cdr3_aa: CASSMGQVKGIQYF
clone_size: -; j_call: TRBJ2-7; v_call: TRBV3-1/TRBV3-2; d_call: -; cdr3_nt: TGTGCCAGCAGCCTACAGGCGGAAGAGTTCCACGAGCAGTACTTC; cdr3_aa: CASSLQAEEFHEQYF
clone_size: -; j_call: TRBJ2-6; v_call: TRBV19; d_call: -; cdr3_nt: TGTGCCAGTAGTATGTCAGGGGTTGCTGGGGCCAACGTCCTGACTTTC; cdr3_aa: CASSMSGVAGANVLTF
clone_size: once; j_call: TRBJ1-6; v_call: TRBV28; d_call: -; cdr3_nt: TGTGCCAGCAGCCCGGGGGTGTATTATAATTCACCCCTCCACTTT; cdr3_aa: CASSPGVYYNSPLHF
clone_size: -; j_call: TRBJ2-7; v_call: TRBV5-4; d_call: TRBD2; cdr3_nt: TGTGCCAGCAGCTTGGGGGTTAGCGGGAGACACGAGCAGTACTTC; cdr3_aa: CASSLGVSGRHEQYF
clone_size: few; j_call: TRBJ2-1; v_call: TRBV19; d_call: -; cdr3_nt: TGTGCCAGTAGTATAGCAGAAGGACAGTACAATGAGCAGTTCTTC; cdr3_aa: CASSIAEGQYNEQFF
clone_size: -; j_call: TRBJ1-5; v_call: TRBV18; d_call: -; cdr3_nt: TGTGCCAGCTCACTAGGACAGAATAGCAATCAGCCCCAGCATTTT; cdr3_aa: CASSLGQNSNQPQHF
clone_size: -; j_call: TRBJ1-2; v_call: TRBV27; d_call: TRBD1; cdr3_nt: TGTGCCAGCAGTCCTGGACAGGGCTATCGTTATGGCTACACCTTC; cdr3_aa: CASSPGQGYRYGYTF
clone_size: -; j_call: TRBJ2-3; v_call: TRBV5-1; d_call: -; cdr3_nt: TGCGCCAGCAGCTTGGGGACTGGGGGGGGCCAGGCAGATACGCAGTATTTT; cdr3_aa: CASSLGTGGGQADTQYF
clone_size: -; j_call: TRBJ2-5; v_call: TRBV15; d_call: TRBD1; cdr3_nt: TGTGCCACCAGCAGAGATGAGGGGGCCCAAGAGACCCAGTACTTC; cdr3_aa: CATSRDEGAQETQYF
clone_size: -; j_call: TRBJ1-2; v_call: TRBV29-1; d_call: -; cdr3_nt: TGCAGCGTTGAATCTTTACAGGGTTTGAGCTATGGCTACACCTTC; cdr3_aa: CSVESLQGLSYGYTF
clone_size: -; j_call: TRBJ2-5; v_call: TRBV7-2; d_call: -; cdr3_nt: TGTGCCAGCAGACTACAAGAGACCCAGTACTTC; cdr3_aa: CASRLQETQYF
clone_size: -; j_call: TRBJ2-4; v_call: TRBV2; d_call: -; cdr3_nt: TGTGCCAGCAATGACCCGTTCCGGAGTGAGGAGTACTTC; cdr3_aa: CASNDPFRSEEYF
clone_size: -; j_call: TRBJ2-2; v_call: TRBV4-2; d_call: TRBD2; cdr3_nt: TGTGCCAGCAGCCAACCCCTAGCGGGGGGGCAGGGCGGGGAGCTGTTTTTT; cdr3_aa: CASSQPLAGGQGGELFF
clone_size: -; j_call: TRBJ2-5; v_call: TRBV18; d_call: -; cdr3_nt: TGTGCCAGCTCCCTTTCAAGCACGCAAGAGACCCAGTACTTC; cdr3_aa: CASSLSSTQETQYF
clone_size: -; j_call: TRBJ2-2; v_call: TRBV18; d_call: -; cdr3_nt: TGTGCCAGCTCTGCAGGGTCCGGGGAGCTGTTTTTT; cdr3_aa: CASSAGSGELFF
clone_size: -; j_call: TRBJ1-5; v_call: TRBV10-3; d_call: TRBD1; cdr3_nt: TGTGCCATCAGTGAGTCGGGCCAGGGGGCCGGCAATCAGCCCCAGCATTTT; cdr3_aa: CAISESGQGAGNQPQHF
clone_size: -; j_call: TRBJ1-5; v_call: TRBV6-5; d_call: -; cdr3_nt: TGTGCCAGCACCTTCCGAAGGGGGGGAAATCAGCCCCAGCATTTT; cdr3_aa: CASTFRRGGNQPQHF
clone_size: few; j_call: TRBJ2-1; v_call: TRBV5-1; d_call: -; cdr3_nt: TGCGCCAGCAGCGGAAACAGGGCGGATGAGCAGTTCTTC; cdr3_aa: CASSGNRADEQFF
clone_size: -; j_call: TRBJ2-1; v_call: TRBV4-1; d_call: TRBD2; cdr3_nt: TGCGCCAGCAGCGGGCGGGAGGTCTACAATGAGCAGTTCTTC; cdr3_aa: CASSGREVYNEQFF
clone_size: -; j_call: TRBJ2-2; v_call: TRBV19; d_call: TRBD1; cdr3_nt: TGTGCCAGTAGTATGAGGGGCAGGGGGCGAACCGGGGAGCTGTTTTTT; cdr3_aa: CASSMRGRGRTGELFF
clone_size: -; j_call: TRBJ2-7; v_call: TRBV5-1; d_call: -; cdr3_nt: TGCGCCAGCAGCTTGGGTGGGGGAGGTACCTACGAGCAGTACTTC; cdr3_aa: CASSLGGGGTYEQYF
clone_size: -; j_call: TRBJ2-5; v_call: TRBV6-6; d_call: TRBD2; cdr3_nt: TGTGCCAGCAGTGACTCGGGGGGAGAGACCCAGTACTTC; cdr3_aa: CASSDSGGETQYF
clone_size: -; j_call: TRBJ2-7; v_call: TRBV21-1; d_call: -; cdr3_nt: TGTGCCAGCAGCACCGCCCTTTCAGACAGGGAGAGCTCCTACGAGCAGTACTTC; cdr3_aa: CASSTALSDRESSYEQYF
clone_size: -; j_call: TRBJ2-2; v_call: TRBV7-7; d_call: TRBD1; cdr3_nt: TGTGCCAGCAGCTTAGAAGGCAGGGGGCTCTTGTCCGGGGAGCTGTTTTTT; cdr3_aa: CASSLEGRGLLSGELFF
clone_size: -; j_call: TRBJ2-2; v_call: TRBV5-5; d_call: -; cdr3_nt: TGTGCCAGCAGCTTGGCCTGGCAGGCGATCACCGGGGAGCTGTTTTTT; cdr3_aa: CASSLAWQAITGELFF
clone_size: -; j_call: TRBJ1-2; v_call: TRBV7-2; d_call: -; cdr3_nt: TGTGCCAGCAGCCCACAGGGAGACTATGGCTACACCTTC; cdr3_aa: CASSPQGDYGYTF
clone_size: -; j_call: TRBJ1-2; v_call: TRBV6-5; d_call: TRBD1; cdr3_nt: TGTGCCAGCAGTTACGCGGCAGGGGGTTACGGCTACACCTTC; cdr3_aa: CASSYAAGGYGYTF
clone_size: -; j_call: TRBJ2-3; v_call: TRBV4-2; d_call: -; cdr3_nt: TGTGCCAGCAGCCAAGATCGGGGGTCAGATACGCAGTATTTT; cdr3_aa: CASSQDRGSDTQYF